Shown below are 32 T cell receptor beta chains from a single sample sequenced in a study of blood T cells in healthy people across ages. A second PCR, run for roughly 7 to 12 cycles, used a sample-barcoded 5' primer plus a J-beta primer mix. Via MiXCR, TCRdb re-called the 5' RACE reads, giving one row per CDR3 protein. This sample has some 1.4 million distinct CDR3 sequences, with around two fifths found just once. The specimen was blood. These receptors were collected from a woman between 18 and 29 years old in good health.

CDR3 nucleotides: TGTGCCAGCAGTTACAAGATTCCCGGGACAGGGGAAGGCGGCTACACCTTC. Its translation is CASSYKIPGTGEGGYTF. The chain joins TRBV6-5 to TRBJ1-2, with 10 bases that match TRBD1. Germline values: CDR1 MNHEY, CDR2 SVGAGI. This CDR3 is built from 17 residues. V lost 2 bases and J lost 8; bases outside the gene matches: 14.

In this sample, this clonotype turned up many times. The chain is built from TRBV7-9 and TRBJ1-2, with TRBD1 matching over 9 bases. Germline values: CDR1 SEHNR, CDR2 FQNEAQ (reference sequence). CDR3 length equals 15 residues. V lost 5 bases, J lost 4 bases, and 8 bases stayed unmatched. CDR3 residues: CASSPTGGRSYGYTF. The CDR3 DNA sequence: TGTGCCAGCAGCCCTACAGGGGGCAGGAGCTATGGCTACACCTTC. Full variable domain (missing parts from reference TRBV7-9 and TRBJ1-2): DTGVSQNPRHKITKRGQNVTFRCDPISEHNRLYWYRQTLGQGPEFLTYFQNEAQLEKSRLLSDRFSAERPKGSFSTLEIQRTEQGDSAMYLCASSPTGGRSYGYTFGSGTRLTVV.

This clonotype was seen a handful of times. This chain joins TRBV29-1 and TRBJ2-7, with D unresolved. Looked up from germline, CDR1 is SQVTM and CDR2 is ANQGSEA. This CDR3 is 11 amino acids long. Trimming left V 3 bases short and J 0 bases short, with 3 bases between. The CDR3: CSVEISYEQYF. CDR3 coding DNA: TGCAGCGTTGAGATCTCCTACGAGCAGTACTTC.

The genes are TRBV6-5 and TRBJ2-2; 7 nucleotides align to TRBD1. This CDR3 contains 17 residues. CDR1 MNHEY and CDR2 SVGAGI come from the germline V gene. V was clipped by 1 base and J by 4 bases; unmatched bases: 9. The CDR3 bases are TGTGCCAGCAGTTACTTAGGGGGCAGGCCGAGCACCGGGGAGCTGTTTTTT. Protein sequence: CASSYLGGRPSTGELFF.

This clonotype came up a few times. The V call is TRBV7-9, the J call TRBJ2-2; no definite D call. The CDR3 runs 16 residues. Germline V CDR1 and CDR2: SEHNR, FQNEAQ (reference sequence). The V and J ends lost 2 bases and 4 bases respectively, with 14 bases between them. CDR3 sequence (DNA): TGTGCCAGCAGCTTAATCATTAGCCCTGGCACCGGGGAGCTGTTTTTT. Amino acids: CASSLIISPGTGELFF. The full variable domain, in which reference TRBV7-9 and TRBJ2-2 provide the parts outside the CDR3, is DTGVSQNPRHKITKRGQNVTFRCDPISEHNRLYWYRQTLGQGPEFLTYFQNEAQLEKSRLLSDRFSAERPKGSFSTLEIQRTEQGDSAMYLCASSLIISPGTGELFFGEGSRLTVL.

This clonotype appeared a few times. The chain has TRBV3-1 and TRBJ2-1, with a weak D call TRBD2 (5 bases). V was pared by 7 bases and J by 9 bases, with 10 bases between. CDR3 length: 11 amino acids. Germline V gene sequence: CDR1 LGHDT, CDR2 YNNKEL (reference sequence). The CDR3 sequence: CASTDGSEQFF. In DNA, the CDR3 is TGTGCCAGCACCGATGGGAGTGAGCAGTTCTTC.

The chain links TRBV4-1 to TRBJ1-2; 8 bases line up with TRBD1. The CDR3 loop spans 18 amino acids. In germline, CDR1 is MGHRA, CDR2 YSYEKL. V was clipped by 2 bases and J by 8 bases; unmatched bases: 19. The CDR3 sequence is CASSQSRGAGTGGGGYTF. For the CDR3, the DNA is TGCGCCAGCAGCCAATCACGGGGCGCGGGGACAGGTGGTGGAGGCTACACCTTC.

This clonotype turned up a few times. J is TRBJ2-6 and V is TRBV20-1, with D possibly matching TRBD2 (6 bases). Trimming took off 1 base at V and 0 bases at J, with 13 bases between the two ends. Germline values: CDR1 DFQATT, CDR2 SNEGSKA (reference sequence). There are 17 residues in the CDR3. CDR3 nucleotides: TGCAGTGCTAGAGGGGGACTGTTACGCTCTGGGGCCAACGTCCTGACTTTC. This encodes CSARGGLLRSGANVLTF.

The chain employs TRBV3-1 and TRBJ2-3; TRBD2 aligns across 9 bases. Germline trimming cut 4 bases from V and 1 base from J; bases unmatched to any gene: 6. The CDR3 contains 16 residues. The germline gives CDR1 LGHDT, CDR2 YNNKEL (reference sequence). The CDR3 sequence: CASSPAPSGGTDTQYF. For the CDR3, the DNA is TGTGCCAGCAGCCCTGCCCCTAGCGGGGGCACAGATACGCAGTATTTT.

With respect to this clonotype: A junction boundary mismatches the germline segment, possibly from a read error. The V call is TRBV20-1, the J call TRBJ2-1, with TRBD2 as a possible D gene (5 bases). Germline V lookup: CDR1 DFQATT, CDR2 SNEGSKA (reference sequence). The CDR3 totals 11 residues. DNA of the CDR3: TGCAGTGCTAGTTCGGGAAATGGGCAGTTCTTC. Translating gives CSASSGNGQFF.

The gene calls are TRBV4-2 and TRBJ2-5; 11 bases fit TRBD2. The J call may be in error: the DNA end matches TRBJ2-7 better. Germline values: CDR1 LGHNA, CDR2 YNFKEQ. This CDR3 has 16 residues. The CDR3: CASSQETSGISPEQYF. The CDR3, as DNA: TGTGCCAGCAGCCAAGAGACTAGCGGGATTTCTCCCGAGCAGTACTTC.

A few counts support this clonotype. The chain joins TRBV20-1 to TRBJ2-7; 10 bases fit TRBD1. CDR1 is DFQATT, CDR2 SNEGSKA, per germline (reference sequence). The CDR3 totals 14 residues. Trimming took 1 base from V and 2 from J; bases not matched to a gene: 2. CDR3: CSARAGQGAYEQYF. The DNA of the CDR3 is TGCAGTGCTAGAGCCGGACAGGGGGCCTACGAGCAGTACTTC.

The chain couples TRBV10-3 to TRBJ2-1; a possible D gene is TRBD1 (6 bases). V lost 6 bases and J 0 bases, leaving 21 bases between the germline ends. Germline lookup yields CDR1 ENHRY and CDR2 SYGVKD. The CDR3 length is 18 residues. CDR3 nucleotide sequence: TGTGCCATCAGCACCGAAACCGGGACACACTCCTCCTACAATGAGCAGTTCTTC. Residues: CAISTETGTHSSYNEQFF.

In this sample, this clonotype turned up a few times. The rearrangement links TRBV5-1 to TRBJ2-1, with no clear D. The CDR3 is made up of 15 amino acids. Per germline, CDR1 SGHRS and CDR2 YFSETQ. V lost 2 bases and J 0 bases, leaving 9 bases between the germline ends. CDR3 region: CASSLPADSYNEQFF. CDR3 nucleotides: TGCGCCAGCAGCTTACCGGCGGACTCCTACAATGAGCAGTTCTTC.

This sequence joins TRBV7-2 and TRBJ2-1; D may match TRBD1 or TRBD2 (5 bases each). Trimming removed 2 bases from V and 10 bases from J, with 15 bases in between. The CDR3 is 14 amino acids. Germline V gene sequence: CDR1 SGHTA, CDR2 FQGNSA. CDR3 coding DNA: TGTGCCAGCAGCTTAACGGGGCTAGCCCGAGAGCAGTTCTTC. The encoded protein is CASSLTGLAREQFF.

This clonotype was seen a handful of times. The CDR3, as DNA: TGCAGCGTTGCGGGCTTCTCCGGCTACACCTTC. The encoded protein is CSVAGFSGYTF. This chain links TRBV29-1 with TRBJ1-2; no definite D call. Trimming cost V 4 bases and J 8 bases, with 11 bases left between them. In germline, CDR1 is SQVTM, CDR2 ANQGSEA. CDR3 size: 11 residues.

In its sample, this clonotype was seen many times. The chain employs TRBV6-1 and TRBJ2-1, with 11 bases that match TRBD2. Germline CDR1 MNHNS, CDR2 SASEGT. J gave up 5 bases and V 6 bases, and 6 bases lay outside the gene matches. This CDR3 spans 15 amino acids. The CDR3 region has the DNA TGTGCCAGCAGCACCGGGACTAGCGGAAACAATGAGCAGTTCTTC. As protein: CASSTGTSGNNEQFF.

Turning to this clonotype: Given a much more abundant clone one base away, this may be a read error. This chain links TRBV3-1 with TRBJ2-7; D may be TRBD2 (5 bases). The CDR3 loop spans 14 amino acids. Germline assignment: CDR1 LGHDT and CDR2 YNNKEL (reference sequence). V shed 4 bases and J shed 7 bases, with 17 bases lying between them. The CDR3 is CASSREQGYNEQYF. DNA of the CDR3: TGTGCCAGCAGCCGGGAGCAAGGCTACAATGAGCAGTACTTC.

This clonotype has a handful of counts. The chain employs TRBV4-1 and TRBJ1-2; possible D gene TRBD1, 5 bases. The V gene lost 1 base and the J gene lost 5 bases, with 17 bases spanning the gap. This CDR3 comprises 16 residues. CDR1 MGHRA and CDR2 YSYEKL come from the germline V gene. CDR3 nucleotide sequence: TGCGCCAGCAGCCAAGTATGGGCAGACGGGGCGTATGGCTACACCTTC. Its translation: CASSQVWADGAYGYTF.

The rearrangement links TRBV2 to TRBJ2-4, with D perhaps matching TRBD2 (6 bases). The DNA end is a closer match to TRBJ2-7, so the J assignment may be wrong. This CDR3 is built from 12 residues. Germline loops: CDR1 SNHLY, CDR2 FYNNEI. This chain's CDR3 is CASTEEGYEQYF. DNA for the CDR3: TGTGCCAGCACCGAGGAGGGCTACGAGCAGTACTTC.

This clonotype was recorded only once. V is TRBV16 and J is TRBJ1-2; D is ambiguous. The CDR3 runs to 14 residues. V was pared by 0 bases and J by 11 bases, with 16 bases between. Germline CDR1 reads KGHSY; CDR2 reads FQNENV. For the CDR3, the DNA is TGTGCCAGCAGCCAATCGTCTCAGGCCGGCTCGTACACCTTC. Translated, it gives CASSQSSQAGSYTF.

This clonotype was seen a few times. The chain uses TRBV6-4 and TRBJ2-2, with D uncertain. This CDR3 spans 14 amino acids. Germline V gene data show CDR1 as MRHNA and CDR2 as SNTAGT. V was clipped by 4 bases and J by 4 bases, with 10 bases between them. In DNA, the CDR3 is TGTGCCAGCAGTGGCACTGGCCCCACCGGGGAGCTGTTTTTT. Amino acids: CASSGTGPTGELFF.

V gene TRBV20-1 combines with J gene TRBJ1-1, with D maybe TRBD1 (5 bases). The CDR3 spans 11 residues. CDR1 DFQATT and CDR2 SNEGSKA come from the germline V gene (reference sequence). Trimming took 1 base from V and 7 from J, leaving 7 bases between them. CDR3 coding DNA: TGCAGTGCTAGAGTGGGGGTTGAAGCTTTCTTT. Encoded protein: CSARVGVEAFF.

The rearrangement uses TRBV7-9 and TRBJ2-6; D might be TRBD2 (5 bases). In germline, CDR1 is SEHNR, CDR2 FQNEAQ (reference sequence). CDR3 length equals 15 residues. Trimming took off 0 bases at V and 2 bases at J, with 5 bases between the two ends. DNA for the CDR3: TGTGCCAGCAGCTTAGCGGAGGCTGGGGCCAACGTCCTGACTTTC. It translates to CASSLAEAGANVLTF.

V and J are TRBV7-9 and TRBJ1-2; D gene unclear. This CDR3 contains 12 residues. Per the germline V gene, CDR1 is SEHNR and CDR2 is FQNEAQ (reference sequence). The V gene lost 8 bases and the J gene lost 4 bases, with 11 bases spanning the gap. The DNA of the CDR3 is TGTGCCAGCCCCGCGGGGTCCTATGGCTACACCTTC. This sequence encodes CASPAGSYGYTF. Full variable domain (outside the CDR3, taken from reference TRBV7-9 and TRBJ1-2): DTGVSQNPRHKITKRGQNVTFRCDPISEHNRLYWYRQTLGQGPEFLTYFQNEAQLEKSRLLSDRFSAERPKGSFSTLEIQRTEQGDSAMYLCASPAGSYGYTFGSGTRLTVV.

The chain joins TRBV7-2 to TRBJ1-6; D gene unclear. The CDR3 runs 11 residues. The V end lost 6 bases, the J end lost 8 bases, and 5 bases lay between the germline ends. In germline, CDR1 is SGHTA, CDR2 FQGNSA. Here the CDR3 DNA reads TGTGCCAGCAGATCTGATTCACCCCTCCACTTT. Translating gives CASRSDSPLHF.

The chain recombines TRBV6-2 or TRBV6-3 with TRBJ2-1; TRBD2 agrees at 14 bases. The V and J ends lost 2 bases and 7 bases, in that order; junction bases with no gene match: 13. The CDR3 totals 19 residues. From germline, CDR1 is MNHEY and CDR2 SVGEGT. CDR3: CASSYGGGGGLAGDNEQFF. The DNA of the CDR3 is TGTGCCAGCAGTTACGGGGGTGGGGGGGGACTAGCGGGAGATAATGAGCAGTTCTTC.

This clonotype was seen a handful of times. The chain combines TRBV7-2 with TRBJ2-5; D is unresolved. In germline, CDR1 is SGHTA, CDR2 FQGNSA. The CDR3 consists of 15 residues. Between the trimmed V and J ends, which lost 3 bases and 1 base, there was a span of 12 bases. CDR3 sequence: CASSLSIPIQETQYF. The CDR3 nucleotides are TGTGCCAGCAGCTTGTCGATTCCGATCCAAGAGACCCAGTACTTC.

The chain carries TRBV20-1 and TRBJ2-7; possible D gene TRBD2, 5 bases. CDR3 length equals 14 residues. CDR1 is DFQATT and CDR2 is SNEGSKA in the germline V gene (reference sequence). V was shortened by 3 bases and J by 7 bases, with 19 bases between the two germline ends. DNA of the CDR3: TGCAGTGCTAGGGTATTTCCGGGAACAAATGAGCAGTACTTC. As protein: CSARVFPGTNEQYF.

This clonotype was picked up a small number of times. The CDR3, as DNA: TGTGCCAGCAGTAGCGGGCTCGGTGGGACGTTCTTC. Translation: CASSSGLGGTFF. The J gene is TRBJ2-1, the V gene TRBV3-1; 7 nucleotides align to TRBD2. CDR3 length: 12 residues. V lost 6 bases, J lost 15 bases, and 11 bases stayed unmatched. Germline V lookup: CDR1 LGHDT, CDR2 YNNKEL (reference sequence).

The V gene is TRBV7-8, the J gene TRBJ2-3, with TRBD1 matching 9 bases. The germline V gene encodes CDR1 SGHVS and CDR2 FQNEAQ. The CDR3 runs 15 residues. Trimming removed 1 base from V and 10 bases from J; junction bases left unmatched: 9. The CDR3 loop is CASSLVAGQGNSQYF. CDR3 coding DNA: TGTGCCAGCAGCTTAGTAGCCGGACAGGGGAACTCGCAGTATTTT.

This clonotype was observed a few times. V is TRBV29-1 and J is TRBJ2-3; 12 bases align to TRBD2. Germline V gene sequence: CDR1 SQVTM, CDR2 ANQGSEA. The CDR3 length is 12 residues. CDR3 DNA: TGCTCTAGCGGGAGGGCCCTTGATACGCAGTATTTT. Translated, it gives CSSGRALDTQYF.